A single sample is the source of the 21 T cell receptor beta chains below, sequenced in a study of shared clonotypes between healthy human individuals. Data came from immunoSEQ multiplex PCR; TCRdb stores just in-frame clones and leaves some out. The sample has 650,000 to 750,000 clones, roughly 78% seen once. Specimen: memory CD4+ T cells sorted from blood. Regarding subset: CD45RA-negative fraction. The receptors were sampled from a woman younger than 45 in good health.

Here the CDR3 DNA reads TGTGCCAGCAGGCCCCACGGCACGTCAGATACGCAGTATTTT. Translating gives CASRPHGTSDTQYF. The chain has TRBV2 and TRBJ2-3, with unresolved D. The CDR3 extends over 14 amino acids. Germline lookup yields CDR1 SNHLY and CDR2 FYNNEI. Trimming left V 6 bases short and J 4 bases short, with 14 bases between.

Written as DNA, the CDR3 is TGTGCCAGCAGCGTAGGGACTAAGCAGTACTTC. Amino acids: CASSVGTKQYF. The genes are TRBV2 and TRBJ2-7, with 7 bases identical to TRBD2. This CDR3 contains 11 residues. Unmatched junction bases numbered 4, after V lost 6 bases and J lost 8 bases. The V gene's germline CDR1 is SNHLY and CDR2 FYNNEI.

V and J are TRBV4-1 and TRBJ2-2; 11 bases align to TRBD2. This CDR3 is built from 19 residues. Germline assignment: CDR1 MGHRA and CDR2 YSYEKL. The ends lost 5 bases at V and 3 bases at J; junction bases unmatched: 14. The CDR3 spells CASSSGLILAGEDTGELFF. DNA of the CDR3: TGCGCCAGCAGCTCCGGACTGATACTAGCGGGAGAGGACACCGGGGAGCTGTTTTTT.

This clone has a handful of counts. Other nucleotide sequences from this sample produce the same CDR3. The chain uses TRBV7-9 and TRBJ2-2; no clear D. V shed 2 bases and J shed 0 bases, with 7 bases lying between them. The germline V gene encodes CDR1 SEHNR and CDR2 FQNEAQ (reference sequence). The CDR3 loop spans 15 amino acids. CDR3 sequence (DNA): TGTGCCAGCAGCTTAATTTCCTCGAACACCGGGGAGCTGTTTTTT. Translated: CASSLISSNTGELFF.

The CDR3 nucleotides are TGCAGCGTGACTAGGGATTTGGACACTGAAGCTTTCTTT. Protein product: CSVTRDLDTEAFF. The chain employs TRBV29-1 and TRBJ1-1; D call uncertain. Between the trimmed V and J ends, which lost 6 bases and 3 bases, there was a span of 14 bases. The CDR3 is 13 amino acids. CDR1 and CDR2 (germline): SQVTM, ANQGSEA. Looking up the rest from reference TRBV29-1 and TRBJ1-1 gives the full variable domain: SAVISQKPSRDICQRGTSLTIQCQVDSQVTMMFWYRQQPGQSLTLIATANQGSEATYESGFVIDKFPISRPNLTFSTLTVSNMSPEDSSIYLCSVTRDLDTEAFFGQGTRLTVV.

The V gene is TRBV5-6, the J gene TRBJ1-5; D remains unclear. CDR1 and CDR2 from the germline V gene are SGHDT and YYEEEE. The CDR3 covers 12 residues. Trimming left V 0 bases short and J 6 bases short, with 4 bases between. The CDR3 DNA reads TGTGCCAGCAGCTTGGCCGGTCAGCCCCAGCATTTT. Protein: CASSLAGQPQHF.

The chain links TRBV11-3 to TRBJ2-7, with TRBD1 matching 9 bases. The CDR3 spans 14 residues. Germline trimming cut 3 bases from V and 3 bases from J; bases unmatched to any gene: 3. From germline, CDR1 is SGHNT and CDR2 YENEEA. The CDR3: CASSLGQGHYEQYF. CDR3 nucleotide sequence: TGTGCCAGCAGCTTGGGACAGGGACACTACGAGCAGTACTTC.

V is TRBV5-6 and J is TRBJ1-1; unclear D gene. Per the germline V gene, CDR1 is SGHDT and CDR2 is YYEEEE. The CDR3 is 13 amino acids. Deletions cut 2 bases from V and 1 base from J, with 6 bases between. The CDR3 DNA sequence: TGTGCCAGCAGCTTTTCTTGGAACACTGAAGCTTTCTTT. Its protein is CASSFSWNTEAFF.

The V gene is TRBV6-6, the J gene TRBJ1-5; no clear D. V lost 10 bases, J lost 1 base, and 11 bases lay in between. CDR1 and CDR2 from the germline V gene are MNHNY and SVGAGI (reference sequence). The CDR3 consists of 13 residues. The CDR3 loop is CATHEGSNQPQHF. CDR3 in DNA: TGTGCCACCCACGAAGGAAGCAATCAGCCCCAGCATTTT.

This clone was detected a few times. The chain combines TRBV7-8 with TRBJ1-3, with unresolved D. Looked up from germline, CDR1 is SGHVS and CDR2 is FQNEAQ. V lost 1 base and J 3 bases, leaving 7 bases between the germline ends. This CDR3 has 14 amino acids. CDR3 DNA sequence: TGTGCCAGCAGCTTAGTTAGGGATGGAAACACCATATATTTT. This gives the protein CASSLVRDGNTIYF.

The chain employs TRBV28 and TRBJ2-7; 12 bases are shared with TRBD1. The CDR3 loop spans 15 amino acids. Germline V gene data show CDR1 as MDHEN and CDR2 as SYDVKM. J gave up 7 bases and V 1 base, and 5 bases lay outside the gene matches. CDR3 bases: TGTGCCAGCAGTTTATTTGGGACAGGGGGCTTGGAGCAGTACTTC. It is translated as CASSLFGTGGLEQYF. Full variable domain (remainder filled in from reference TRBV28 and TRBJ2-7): DVKVTQSSRYLVKRTGEKVFLECVQDMDHENMFWYRQDPGLGLRLIYFSYDVKMKEKGDIPEGYSVSREKKERFSLILESASTNQTSMYLCASSLFGTGGLEQYFGPGTRLTVT.

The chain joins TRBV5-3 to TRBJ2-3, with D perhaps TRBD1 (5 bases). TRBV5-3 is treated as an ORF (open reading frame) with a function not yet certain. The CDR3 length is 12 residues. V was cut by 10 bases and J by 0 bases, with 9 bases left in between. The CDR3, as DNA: TGTGCCCCTGGACATAGCACAGATACGCAGTATTTT. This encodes CAPGHSTDTQYF.

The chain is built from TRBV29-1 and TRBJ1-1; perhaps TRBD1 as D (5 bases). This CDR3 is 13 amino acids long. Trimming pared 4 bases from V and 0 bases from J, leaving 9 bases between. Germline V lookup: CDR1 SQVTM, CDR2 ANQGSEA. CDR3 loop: CSVGLTVNTEAFF. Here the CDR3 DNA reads TGCAGCGTTGGACTGACAGTGAACACTGAAGCTTTCTTT.

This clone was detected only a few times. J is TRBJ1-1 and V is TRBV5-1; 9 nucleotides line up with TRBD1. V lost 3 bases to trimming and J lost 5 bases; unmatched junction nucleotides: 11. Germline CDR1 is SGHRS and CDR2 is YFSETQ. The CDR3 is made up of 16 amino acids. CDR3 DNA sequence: TGCGCCAGCAGCTCGACCGGGACAGGGACGGGAACTGAAGCTTTCTTT. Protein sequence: CASSSTGTGTGTEAFF. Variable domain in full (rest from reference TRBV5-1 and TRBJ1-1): KAGVTQTPRYLIKTRGQQVTLSCSPISGHRSVSWYQQTPGQGLQFLFEYFSETQRNKGNFPGRFSGRQFSNSRSEMNVSTLELGDSALYLCASSSTGTGTGTEAFFGQGTRLTVV.

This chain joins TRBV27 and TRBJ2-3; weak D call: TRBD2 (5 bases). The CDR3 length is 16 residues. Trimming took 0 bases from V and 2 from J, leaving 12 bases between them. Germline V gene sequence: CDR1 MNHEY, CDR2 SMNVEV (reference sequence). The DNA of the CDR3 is TGTGCCAGCAGTTTATCGCCCGGGGTCGACACAGATACGCAGTATTTT. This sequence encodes CASSLSPGVDTDTQYF.

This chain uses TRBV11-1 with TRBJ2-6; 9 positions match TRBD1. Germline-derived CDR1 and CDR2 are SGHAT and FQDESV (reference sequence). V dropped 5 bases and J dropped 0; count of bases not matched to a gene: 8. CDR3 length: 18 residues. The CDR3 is CASSPSGQGRSGANVLTF. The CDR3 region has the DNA TGTGCCAGCAGCCCTAGTGGACAGGGGCGCTCTGGGGCCAACGTCCTGACTTTC.

As DNA, the CDR3 is TGTGCCAGTAGGACGGGACTAGTCCTCGATGAGCAGTTCTTC. This sequence encodes CASRTGLVLDEQFF. The chain employs TRBV19 and TRBJ2-1, with 8 bases lining up with TRBD2. The CDR3 totals 14 residues. Germline lookup yields CDR1 LNHDA and CDR2 SQIVND (reference sequence). With 6 bases clipped from V and 8 bases from J, the junction kept 9 bases outside the gene matches.

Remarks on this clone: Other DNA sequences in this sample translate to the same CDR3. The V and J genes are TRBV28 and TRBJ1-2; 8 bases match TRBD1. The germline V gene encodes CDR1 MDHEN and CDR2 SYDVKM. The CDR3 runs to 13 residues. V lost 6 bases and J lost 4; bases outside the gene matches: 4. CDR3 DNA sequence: TGTGCCAGCAGACCCGGACAGGGCTATGGCTACACCTTC. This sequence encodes CASRPGQGYGYTF.

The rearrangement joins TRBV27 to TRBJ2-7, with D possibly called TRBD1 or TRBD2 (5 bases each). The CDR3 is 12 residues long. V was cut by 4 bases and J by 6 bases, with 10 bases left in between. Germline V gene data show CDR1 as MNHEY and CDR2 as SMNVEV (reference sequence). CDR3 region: CASSCRGCEQYF. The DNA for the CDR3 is TGTGCCAGCAGTTGCCGGGGCTGCGAGCAGTACTTC.

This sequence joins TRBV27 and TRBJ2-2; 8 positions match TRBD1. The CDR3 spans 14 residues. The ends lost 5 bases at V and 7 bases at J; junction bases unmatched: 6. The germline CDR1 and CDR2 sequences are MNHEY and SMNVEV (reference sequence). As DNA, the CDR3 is TGTGCCAGCAGTCCGGGACAGGTTAACGGGGAGCTGTTTTTT. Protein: CASSPGQVNGELFF.

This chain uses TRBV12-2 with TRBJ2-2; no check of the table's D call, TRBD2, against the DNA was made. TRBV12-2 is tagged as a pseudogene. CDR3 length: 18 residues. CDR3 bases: TGTGCAAGTCGCTCCCCATCCGGCGGGAGGGGTCGGGCCGGGGAACTGTTTTTT. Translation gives CASRSPSGGRGRAGELFF.